This T cell receptor beta chain derives from a study of CD8 T cells in Susac syndrome. The RNA, 0.5 to 1 ug, was put through reverse transcription using random hexamers. TCRdb processed the immunoSEQ multiplex PCR reads anew with MiXCR; each CDR3 protein has one entry. The data show about 60,000 distinct CDR3 sequences, 90% to 95% seen once. The V segment lost 0 bases and the J segment 3 bases; nucleotides outside the gene matches: 11. Germline CDR1 is DFQATT and CDR2 is SNEGSKA (reference sequence). The CDR3 runs to 17 residues. The V call is TRBV20-1, the J call TRBJ2-7, with 10 bases fitting TRBD1. Input material: CD8+ T cells from PBMCs. The sequence derives from a human donor with multiple sclerosis. CDR3 amino acids: CSARDRDRGAAVYEQYF. The CDR3 nucleotides are TGCAGTGCTAGAGACCGGGACAGGGGCGCGGCGGTCTACGAGCAGTACTTC.